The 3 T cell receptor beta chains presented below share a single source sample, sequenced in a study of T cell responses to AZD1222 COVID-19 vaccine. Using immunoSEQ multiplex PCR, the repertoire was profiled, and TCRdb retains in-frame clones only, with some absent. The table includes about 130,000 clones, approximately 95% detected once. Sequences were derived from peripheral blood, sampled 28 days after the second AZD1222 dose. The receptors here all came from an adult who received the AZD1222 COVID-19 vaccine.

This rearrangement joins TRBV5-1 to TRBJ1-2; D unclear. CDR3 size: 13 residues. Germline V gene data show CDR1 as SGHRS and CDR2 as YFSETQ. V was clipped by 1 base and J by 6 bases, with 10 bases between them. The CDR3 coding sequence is TGCGCCAGCAGCTTGCGGGGTTTCGATGGCTACACCTTC. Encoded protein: CASSLRGFDGYTF.

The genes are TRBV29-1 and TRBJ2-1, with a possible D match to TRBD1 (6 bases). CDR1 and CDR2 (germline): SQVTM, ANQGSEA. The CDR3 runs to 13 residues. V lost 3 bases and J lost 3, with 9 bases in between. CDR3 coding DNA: TGCAGCGTTGAGCGGACAGTCTACAATGAGCAGTTCTTC. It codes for CSVERTVYNEQFF.

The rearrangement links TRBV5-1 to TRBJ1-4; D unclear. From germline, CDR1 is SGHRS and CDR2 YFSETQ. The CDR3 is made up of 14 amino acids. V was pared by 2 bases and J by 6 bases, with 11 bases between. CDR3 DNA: TGCGCCAGCAGCTTAGATGGTCGGGATGAAAAACTGTTTTTT. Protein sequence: CASSLDGRDEKLFF.